This T cell receptor beta chain emerged from a study of CD8 T cells in Susac syndrome. With random hexamers, 0.5 to 1 ug RNA was reverse transcribed. An immunoSEQ multiplex PCR amplified TCR beta CDR3 over 54 Vbeta and 13 Jbeta. One entry per CDR3 protein, called by TCRdb with MiXCR from the immunoSEQ multiplex PCR reads. The top ten hold roughly 0.14% of the sample, which has over 95,000 distinct CDR3 sequences, 80% to 95% seen once. General study results and limits: The TCR sequencing and HLA analysis in the study involved a relatively small number of individuals, as the study acknowledged.

TCR beta from blood CD8+ and CD4+ T cells was sequenced. Healthy donors served as the controls. They were matched for age and sex. As regards this clonotype: What it recognizes is unknown.

The sequence was collected from a human donor in good health. Sequenced input: CD4+ T cells from PBMCs.

The CDR3 DNA is TGCAGCGTCGGGGAAGGGGCCTACGAGCAGTACTTC. Translated, it gives CSVGEGAYEQYF. The chain recombines TRBV29-1 with TRBJ2-7; either TRBD1 or TRBD2 may supply D (5 bases each). The CDR3 spans 12 residues. The V end lost 6 bases, the J end lost 2 bases, and 11 bases lay between the germline ends. The germline V gene has CDR1 SQVTM and CDR2 ANQGSEA.